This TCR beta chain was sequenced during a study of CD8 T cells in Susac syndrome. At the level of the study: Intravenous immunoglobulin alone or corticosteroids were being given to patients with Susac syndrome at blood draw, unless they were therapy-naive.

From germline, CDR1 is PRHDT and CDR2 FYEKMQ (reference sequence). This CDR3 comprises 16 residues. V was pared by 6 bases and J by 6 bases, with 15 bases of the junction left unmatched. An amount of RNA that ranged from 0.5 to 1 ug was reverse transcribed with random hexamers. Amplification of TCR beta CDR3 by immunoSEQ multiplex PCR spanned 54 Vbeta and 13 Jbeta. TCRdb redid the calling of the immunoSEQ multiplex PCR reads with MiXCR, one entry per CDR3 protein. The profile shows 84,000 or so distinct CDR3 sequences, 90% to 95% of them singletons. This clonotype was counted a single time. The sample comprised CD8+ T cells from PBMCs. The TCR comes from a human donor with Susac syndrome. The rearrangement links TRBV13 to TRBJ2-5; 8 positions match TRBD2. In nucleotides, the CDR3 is TGTGCCAGCAGTTTCTCCGAGGGGCGGGGGGCCAAGACCCAGTACTTC. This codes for CASSFSEGRGAKTQYF.